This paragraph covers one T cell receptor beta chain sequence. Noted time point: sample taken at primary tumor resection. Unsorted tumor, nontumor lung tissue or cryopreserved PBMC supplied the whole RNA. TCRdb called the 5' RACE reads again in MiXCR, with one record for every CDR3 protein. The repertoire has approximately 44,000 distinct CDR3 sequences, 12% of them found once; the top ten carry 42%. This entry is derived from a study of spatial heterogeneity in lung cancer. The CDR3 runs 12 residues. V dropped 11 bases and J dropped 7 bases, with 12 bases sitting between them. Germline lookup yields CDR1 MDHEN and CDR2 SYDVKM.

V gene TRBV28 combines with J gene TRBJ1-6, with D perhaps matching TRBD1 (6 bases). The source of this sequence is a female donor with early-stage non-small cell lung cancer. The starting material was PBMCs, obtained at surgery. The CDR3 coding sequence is TGTGCCCTAGGGGGGAGGAATTCACCCCTCCACTTT. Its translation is CALGGRNSPLHF.